This T cell receptor beta chain was captured in a study of shared clonotypes between healthy human individuals. Study-wide results and caveats: A few donors held around 5% of naive CD4 clonotypes in common.

Per germline, CDR1 SGDLS and CDR2 YYNGEE. The CDR3 extends over 14 amino acids. Trimming shortened V by 3 bases and J by 4 bases, and 12 bases separated the two germline ends. Method: immunoSEQ multiplex PCR; TCRdb's copy keeps in-frame clones and lacks some. The profile shows about 2.1 million clones, about 92% of them singletons. A remark on this clone: Its antigen is unidentified.

Naive CD8 cells lacked CD45RO and underwent positive selection for CCR7, leaving out terminally differentiated effector memory CD45RA+ cells. The sequence was collected from a man aged 18 to 30 in good health. Some clones in this sample may be carry-over from other donors' samples. V is TRBV9 and J is TRBJ2-3, with D possibly matching TRBD1 (6 bases). Input material: naive CD8+ T cells from PBMCs. Here the CDR3 reads CASSATDRPDTQYF. The CDR3 bases are TGTGCCAGCAGCGCAACCGACAGGCCAGATACGCAGTATTTT. The variable domain in full, with the rest retrieved from reference TRBV9 and TRBJ2-3, is DSGVTQTPKHLITATGQRVTLRCSPRSGDLSVYWYQQSLDQGLQFLIQYYNGEERAKGNILERFSAQQFPDLHSELNLSSLELGDSALYFCASSATDRPDTQYFGPGTRLTVL.